These 25 T cell receptor beta chains were all obtained from the same sample, sequenced in a study of blood T cell repertoires in COVID-19 (TCRdb year 2020). The library came from the immunoSEQ multiplex PCR assay. What TCRdb holds here is the immuneACCESS table cut down to in-frame rearrangements. Part of the clones is not present; checked against another copy, under half of the missing clones reflect an unresolved V gene, and the others are unexplained. The sample table shows about 48,000 clones, and over 80% are seen once. The ten largest clones add up to about 60% of the sample. Sequencing was performed on peripheral blood. The receptors stem from a man in his 70s with acute or convalescent COVID-19.

This clone has more than one count but fewer than ten. The CDR3 sequence is CASSQQVSNQPQHF. The CDR3 coding sequence is TGTGCCAGCAGCCAACAGGTTAGCAATCAGCCCCAGCATTTT. The chain combines TRBV3-1 (or the pseudogene TRBV3-2) with TRBJ1-5, with D uncertain. The CDR3 covers 14 residues. V shed 2 bases and J shed 0 bases, with 5 bases lying between them. The V gene's germline CDR1 is LGHDT and CDR2 YNNKEL (reference sequence).

Note on this clone: Other DNA variants within this sample encode the same CDR3. The chain employs TRBV18 and TRBJ1-6, with 9 bases matching TRBD1. J lost 7 bases, V lost 3 bases, and 1 base had no gene match. Germline CDR1 KGHSH, CDR2 LQKENI. The CDR3 runs 14 residues. The DNA of the CDR3 is TGTGCCAGCTCACCTGGACAGGGGAATTCACCCCTCCACTTT. Translating gives CASSPGQGNSPLHF.

The chain combines TRBV5-5 with TRBJ2-2; 11 bases match TRBD2. Germline CDR1 is SGHKS and CDR2 is YYEKEE (reference sequence). CDR3 size: 16 residues. Unmatched junction bases numbered 7, after V lost 2 bases and J lost 7 bases. The CDR3 loop reads CASSFQLAGGGGELFF. Written as DNA, the CDR3 is TGTGCCAGCAGCTTCCAGCTAGCGGGAGGAGGCGGGGAGCTGTTTTTT.

J is TRBJ1-1 and V is TRBV24-1; a weak D match, TRBD1 (5 bases). CDR1 is KGHDR and CDR2 is SFDVKD in the germline V gene. V lost 4 bases to trimming and J lost 3 bases, with 11 bases between them. The CDR3 contains 14 residues. The CDR3 is CATSEPGKDTEAFF. In nucleotides, the CDR3 is TGTGCCACCAGTGAACCAGGGAAAGACACTGAAGCTTTCTTT.

V is TRBV19 and J is TRBJ2-3; 7 nucleotides align to TRBD2. The CDR3 consists of 13 residues. CDR1 LNHDA and CDR2 SQIVND come from the germline V gene (reference sequence). With V trimmed by 6 bases and J by 9 bases, 9 bases remained unmatched. The CDR3 DNA reads TGTGCCAGTAGCCTCGGGATCGGGGGGACGCAGTATTTT. Amino acids: CASSLGIGGTQYF.

In this sample, this clone turned up once. The gene calls are TRBV5-4 and TRBJ1-2, with 9 bases matching TRBD1. Per the germline V gene, CDR1 is SGHNT and CDR2 is YYREEE (reference sequence). This CDR3 spans 13 amino acids. The junction had 6 bases not matched to a gene; V was cut back by 3 bases and J by 9 bases. In DNA, the CDR3 is TGTGCCAGCAGCTGGGACAGGGTAGAGAGCTACACCTTC. Translated, it gives CASSWDRVESYTF.

This sequence joins TRBV6-5 and TRBJ1-5, with TRBD1 as a possible D gene (5 bases). This CDR3 is built from 13 residues. The V gene's germline CDR1 is MNHEY and CDR2 SVGAGI. V was trimmed by 5 bases and J by 5 bases, leaving 10 bases between them. CDR3 amino acids: CASSLGADQPQHF. For the CDR3, the DNA is TGTGCCAGCAGTCTAGGGGCCGATCAGCCCCAGCATTTT.

The chain recombines TRBV2 with TRBJ2-7; D may be TRBD1 (6 bases). V shed 3 bases and J shed 3 bases, with 15 bases lying between them. CDR1 is SNHLY and CDR2 is FYNNEI in the germline V gene. This CDR3 is 15 amino acids long. The CDR3 DNA reads as TGTGCCAGCAGTGAGAACAGGGTGGTAAGCTACGAGCAGTACTTC. Encoded protein: CASSENRVVSYEQYF.

The chain links TRBV19 to TRBJ1-5, with 7 bases identical to TRBD1. The CDR3 has 19 amino acids. Per germline, CDR1 LNHDA and CDR2 SQIVND (reference sequence). Trimming took 7 bases from V and 3 from J; bases not matched to a gene: 21. CDR3 in amino acids: CASTMRAPRQGSSNQPQHF. In DNA form, the CDR3 reads TGTGCCAGTACGATGAGGGCCCCTCGACAGGGAAGTTCCAATCAGCCCCAGCATTTT.

This clone was picked up one time. Compared with germline, one end of the junction differs, possibly owing to a read error. The chain carries TRBV4-2 and TRBJ1-2; no clear D. Germline values: CDR1 LGHNA, CDR2 YNFKEQ. This CDR3 is built from 14 residues. The CDR3 region is CASSKEPESYGYTF. CDR3 coding DNA: TGTGCCAGCAGCAAAGAGCCAGAATCCTATGGCTACACCTTC.

The chain joins TRBV18 to TRBJ1-5; D is undetermined. Trimming pared 3 bases from V and 1 base from J, leaving 10 bases between. The CDR3 covers 15 residues. The V gene's germline CDR1 is KGHSH and CDR2 LQKENI. The CDR3 reads CASSPGIQSNQPQHF. The CDR3 DNA follows: TGTGCCAGCTCACCCGGGATACAGAGCAATCAGCCCCAGCATTTT.

This clone was found a few times. The chain uses TRBV5-5 and TRBJ2-7; D perhaps matches TRBD1 (6 bases). V was trimmed by 4 bases and J by 4 bases, leaving 15 bases between them. This CDR3 has 14 residues. Per germline, CDR1 SGHKS and CDR2 YYEKEE (reference sequence). CDR3 in amino acids: CASSRGRGRYEQYF. In DNA, the CDR3 is TGTGCCAGCAGCCGGGGCAGGGGAAGATACGAGCAGTACTTC.

V and J are TRBV12-3 or TRBV12-4 and TRBJ2-2; TRBD2 matches 7 bases. CDR3 length: 13 residues. Losses at the gene ends were 5 bases for V and 7 bases for J; bases not matched to a gene: 4. CDR3 residues: CASSPREDGELFF. CDR3 coding DNA: TGTGCCAGCAGTCCTCGGGAGGACGGGGAGCTGTTTTTT.

V usage is TRBV19 and J usage is TRBJ1-5, with 8 bases aligning to TRBD1. V lost 5 bases and J lost 5; bases outside the gene matches: 2. From germline, CDR1 is LNHDA and CDR2 SQIVND (reference sequence). The CDR3 is 13 amino acids. CDR3 in amino acids: CASSPGGDQPQHF. For the CDR3, the DNA is TGTGCCAGTAGTCCAGGGGGCGATCAGCCCCAGCATTTT. Together with reference TRBV19 and TRBJ1-5, the CDR3 gives the full variable domain: DGGITQSPKYLFRKEGQNVTLSCEQNLNHDAMYWYRQDPGQGLRLIYYSQIVNDFQKGDIAEGYSVSREKKESFPLTVTSAQKNPTAFYLCASSPGGDQPQHFGDGTRLSIL.

This clone occurred a few times. V is TRBV11-2 and J is TRBJ1-1, with 7 bases that match TRBD1. V shed 4 bases and J 1 base; nucleotides not matched to a gene: 9. This CDR3 contains 16 residues. The germline V gene encodes CDR1 SGHAT and CDR2 FQNNGV. The CDR3 here is CASSSLATGANTEAFF. DNA of the CDR3: TGTGCCAGCAGCTCCTTAGCTACAGGGGCGAACACTGAAGCTTTCTTT.

The chain couples TRBV2 to TRBJ2-7; D gene unclear. CDR3 length: 14 residues. CDR1 and CDR2 from the germline V gene are SNHLY and FYNNEI. Trimming pared 8 bases from V and 7 bases from J, leaving 21 bases between. This chain's CDR3 is CASRFSPAPREQYF. The CDR3, as DNA: TGTGCCAGCCGTTTCTCCCCGGCCCCGAGGGAGCAGTACTTC.

This rearrangement joins TRBV18 to TRBJ2-2, with D perhaps TRBD1 (5 bases). This CDR3 is 16 amino acids long. CDR1 is KGHSH and CDR2 is LQKENI in the germline V gene. Trimming shortened V by 3 bases and J by 4 bases, and 15 bases separated the two germline ends. Written as DNA, the CDR3 is TGTGCCAGCTCACCTCTTCAGGGTCGAAGCACCGGGGAGCTGTTTTTT. It is translated as CASSPLQGRSTGELFF.

Concerning this clone: The junction does not match germline at one end; this may be a read error. This chain uses TRBV7-9 with TRBJ1-2, with 7 bases fitting TRBD1. The CDR3 runs 12 residues. Germline V gene lookup returns CDR1 SEHNR and CDR2 FQNEAQ (reference sequence). The CDR3 loop reads CASSLVRGTALF. The CDR3 bases are TGTGCCAGCAGCTTAGTGCGAGGGACAGCGCTCTTC.

This chain joins TRBV10-3 and TRBJ1-1; D is unclear. This CDR3 is built from 14 residues. Germline loops: CDR1 ENHRY, CDR2 SYGVKD. V dropped 3 bases and J dropped 0 bases, with 8 bases sitting between them. For the CDR3, the DNA is TGTGCCATCAGTGAACAGCTCATGAACACTGAAGCTTTCTTT. This translates into CAISEQLMNTEAFF.

The chain combines TRBV7-9 with TRBJ1-6; TRBD1 matches 10 bases. The CDR3 loop spans 16 amino acids. Trimming took 3 bases from V and 11 from J; bases not matched to a gene: 10. The germline V gene has CDR1 SEHNR and CDR2 FQNEAQ (reference sequence). CDR3 residues: CASSFRGQGLSAPLHF. CDR3 coding DNA: TGTGCCAGCAGCTTCAGGGGACAGGGGCTGTCGGCACCCCTCCACTTT.

The chain couples TRBV4-1 to TRBJ1-1, with no clear D. Trimming shortened V by 8 bases and J by 6 bases, and 19 bases separated the two germline ends. This CDR3 spans 14 amino acids. Looked up from germline, CDR1 is MGHRA and CDR2 is YSYEKL. The CDR3 coding sequence is TGCGCCAGCCTAGGCGGGGTGGCGCGGCCTGAAGCTTTCTTT. Amino acids: CASLGGVARPEAFF.

This clone was seen only a few times. The chain is built from TRBV7-2 and TRBJ1-5, with D possibly being TRBD1 (5 bases). This CDR3 is 14 amino acids long. Looked up from germline, CDR1 is SGHTA and CDR2 is FQGNSA. V lost 1 base and J 9 bases, leaving 13 bases between the germline ends. The CDR3 spells CASSLGNLGRPQHF. Written as DNA, the CDR3 is TGTGCCAGCAGCTTAGGCAATCTGGGGCGGCCCCAGCATTTT.

The gene calls are TRBV3-1 (or the pseudogene TRBV3-2) and TRBJ2-7; perhaps TRBD1 as D (6 bases). The CDR3 length is 13 residues. Germline CDR1 and CDR2: LGHDT and YNNKEL (reference sequence). Trimming shortened V by 2 bases and J by 5 bases, and 10 bases separated the two germline ends. In DNA form, the CDR3 reads TGTGCCAGCAGCCAATCACAGGGCCACGAGCAGTACTTC. Protein product: CASSQSQGHEQYF.

This rearrangement joins TRBV5-1 to TRBJ1-2; D uncertain. This CDR3 region has 13 residues. The germline gives CDR1 SGHRS, CDR2 YFSETQ. V was cut by 0 bases and J by 7 bases, with 10 bases left in between. This CDR3 reads CASSLEGSGGYTF. The CDR3 region has the DNA TGCGCCAGCAGCTTGGAAGGGAGTGGTGGCTACACCTTC.

The chain combines TRBV2 with TRBJ2-3, with TRBD2 matching 9 bases. The ends lost 3 bases at V and 0 bases at J; junction bases unmatched: 4. Per germline, CDR1 SNHLY and CDR2 FYNNEI. The CDR3 runs 16 residues. The CDR3 DNA is TGTGCCAGCAGTGAGGGAGCGGGGGGAAGCACAGATACGCAGTATTTT. Its protein is CASSEGAGGSTDTQYF.